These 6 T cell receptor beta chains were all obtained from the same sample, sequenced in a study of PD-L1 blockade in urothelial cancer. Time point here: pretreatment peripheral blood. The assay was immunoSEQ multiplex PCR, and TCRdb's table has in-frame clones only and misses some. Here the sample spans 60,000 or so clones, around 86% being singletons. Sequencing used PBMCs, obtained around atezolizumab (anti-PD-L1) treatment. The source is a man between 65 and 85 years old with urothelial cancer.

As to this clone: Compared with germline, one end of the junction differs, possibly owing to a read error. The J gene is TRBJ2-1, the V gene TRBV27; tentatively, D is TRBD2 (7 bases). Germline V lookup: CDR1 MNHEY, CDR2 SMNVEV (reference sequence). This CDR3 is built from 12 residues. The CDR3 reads CASSLTGGERFF. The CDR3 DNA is TGTGCCAGCAGCCTAACGGGGGGCGAGCGGTTCTTC.

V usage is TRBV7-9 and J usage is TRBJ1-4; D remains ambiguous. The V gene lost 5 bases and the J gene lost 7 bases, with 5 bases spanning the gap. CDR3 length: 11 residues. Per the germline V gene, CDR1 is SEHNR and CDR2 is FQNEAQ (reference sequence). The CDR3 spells CASSPLEKLFF. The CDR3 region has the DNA TGTGCCAGCAGCCCCCTTGAAAAACTGTTTTTT.

CDR3 sequence reads: CASSPDRGRVGYTF. CDR3 bases: TGTGCCAGCAGCCCCGACAGGGGGCGGGTTGGCTACACCTTC. The chain combines TRBV6-5 with TRBJ1-2; 10 positions match TRBD1. The CDR3 is made up of 14 amino acids. CDR1 is MNHEY and CDR2 is SVGAGI in the germline V gene. V dropped 6 bases and J dropped 7; count of bases not matched to a gene: 8.

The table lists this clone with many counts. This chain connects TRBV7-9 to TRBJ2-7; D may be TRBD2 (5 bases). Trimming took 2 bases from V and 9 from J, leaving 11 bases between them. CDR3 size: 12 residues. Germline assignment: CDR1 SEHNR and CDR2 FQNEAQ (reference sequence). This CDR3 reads CASSLSNGGQYF. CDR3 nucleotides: TGTGCCAGCAGCTTATCGAACGGAGGGCAGTACTTC.

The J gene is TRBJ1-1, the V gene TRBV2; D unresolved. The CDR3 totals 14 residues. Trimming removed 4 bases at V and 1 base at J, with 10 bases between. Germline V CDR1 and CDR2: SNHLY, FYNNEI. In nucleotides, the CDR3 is TGTGCCAGCAGTGGTCGGGGTCGGAACACTGAAGCTTTCTTT. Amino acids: CASSGRGRNTEAFF.

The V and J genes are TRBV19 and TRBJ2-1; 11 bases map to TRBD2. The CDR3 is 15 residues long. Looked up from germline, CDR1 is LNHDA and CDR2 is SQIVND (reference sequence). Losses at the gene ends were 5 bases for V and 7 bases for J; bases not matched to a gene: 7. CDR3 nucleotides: TGTGCCAGTAGTTCTCGGACTAGCGGGCGTAATGAGCAGTTCTTC. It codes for CASSSRTSGRNEQFF.